The 32 T cell receptor beta chains in this list originate from one sample, sequenced in a study of blood T cell repertoires in COVID-19. The assay was immunoSEQ multiplex PCR, and TCRdb's table has in-frame clones only and misses some. The repertoire holds hundreds of thousands of clones, with around nine tenths as singletons. Sequences were obtained from PBMCs or T cells enriched from blood (not recorded which). All receptors derive from a woman in her forties or fifties who had recovered from COVID-19.

The rearrangement links TRBV5-1 to TRBJ1-1; TRBD1 is a possible D gene (6 bases). This CDR3 contains 15 residues. Trimming pared 4 bases from V and 0 bases from J, leaving 13 bases between. Germline CDR1 and CDR2: SGHRS and YFSETQ. The CDR3 DNA reads as TGCGCCAGCAGCCTAGGGACAATTATGAACACTGAAGCTTTCTTT. It encodes CASSLGTIMNTEAFF.

This sequence joins TRBV19 and TRBJ1-2; D uncertain. This CDR3 comprises 13 residues. Germline assignment: CDR1 LNHDA and CDR2 SQIVND (reference sequence). Trimming removed 2 bases from V and 0 bases from J, with 4 bases in between. Written as DNA, the CDR3 is TGTGCCAGTAGTATATTAGCTAACTATGGCTACACCTTC. Translating gives CASSILANYGYTF.

The chain uses TRBV28 and TRBJ2-7, with 7 bases lining up with TRBD1. The CDR3 sequence is 12 residues long. Germline V lookup: CDR1 MDHEN, CDR2 SYDVKM. The V and J ends lost 9 bases and 2 bases, in that order; junction bases with no gene match: 4. CDR3 DNA sequence: TGTGCCAGTCGACAGGGTGCCTACGAGCAGTACTTC. It yields the protein CASRQGAYEQYF.

The V call is TRBV6-1, the J call TRBJ1-4; D gene uncertain. The germline V and J ends were trimmed by 0 bases and 7 bases, with 9 bases remaining between them. The CDR3 has 14 amino acids. Germline V gene data show CDR1 as MNHNS and CDR2 as SASEGT. CDR3 nucleotides: TGTGCCAGCAGTGAAGCTCTAGGAGGTGAAAAACTGTTTTTT. Residues: CASSEALGGEKLFF.

In its sample, this clone was seen a few times. This sequence joins TRBV6-6 and TRBJ1-6; no definite D call. The CDR3 runs to 14 residues. V gave up 5 bases and J gave up 12 bases, with 17 bases separating them. The germline V gene encodes CDR1 MNHNY and CDR2 SVGAGI (reference sequence). In DNA form, the CDR3 reads TGTGCCAGCAGTCTCTTTTTAGCGATGGAACCCCTCCACTTT. Amino acid sequence: CASSLFLAMEPLHF.

The rearrangement links TRBV6-5 to TRBJ1-2; no firm D call. V dropped 6 bases and J dropped 3 bases, with 17 bases sitting between them. This CDR3 contains 15 residues. The germline V gene has CDR1 MNHEY and CDR2 SVGAGI. CDR3 in amino acids: CASRPRRPTDYGYTF. The DNA for the CDR3 is TGTGCCAGCAGGCCCCGCAGGCCAACTGACTATGGCTACACCTTC.

The chain employs TRBV11-2 and TRBJ2-5; maybe TRBD2 (6 bases). The CDR3 spans 15 residues. In germline, CDR1 is SGHAT, CDR2 FQNNGV. Deletions cut 1 base from V and 0 bases from J, with 9 bases between. The CDR3 region has the DNA TGTGCCAGCAGCTTAGTGGGAGGTAACCAAGAGACCCAGTACTTC. Translation: CASSLVGGNQETQYF.

This clone was recorded only once. J is TRBJ2-1 and V is TRBV11-2; D possibly corresponds to TRBD1 (6 bases). This CDR3 has 14 amino acids. Germline V gene lookup returns CDR1 SGHAT and CDR2 FQNNGV. Trimming removed 4 bases from V and 4 bases from J, with 11 bases in between. CDR3 sequence: CASSSSTGYNEQFF. CDR3 nucleotides: TGTGCCAGCAGCTCAAGTACAGGGTACAATGAGCAGTTCTTC.

This clone was observed a handful of times. V usage is TRBV2 and J usage is TRBJ2-1; TRBD2 agrees at 10 bases. The CDR3 runs to 15 residues. Trimming took 5 bases from V and 7 from J; bases not matched to a gene: 8. Germline V gives CDR1 SNHLY, CDR2 FYNNEI. As DNA, the CDR3 is TGTGCCAGCAGTCTCCAACTAGCGGGGAGGAATGAGCAGTTCTTC. Protein sequence: CASSLQLAGRNEQFF. The whole variable domain, filled in from reference TRBV2 and TRBJ2-1, reads EPEVTQTPSHQVTQMGQEVILRCVPISNHLYFYWYRQILGQKVEFLVSFYNNEISEKSEIFDDQFSVERPDGSNFTLKIRSTKLEDSAMYFCASSLQLAGRNEQFFGPGTRLTVL.

The CDR3 region has the DNA TGTGCCAGCTCTAGGGACAGGGACAGTTGGGGTGAGCAGTTCTTC. Translating it yields CASSRDRDSWGEQFF. The chain links TRBV7-9 to TRBJ2-1; 9 positions match TRBD1. The CDR3 contains 15 residues. Trimming removed 8 bases from V and 9 bases from J; junction bases left unmatched: 14. Germline V gives CDR1 SEHNR, CDR2 FQNEAQ (reference sequence).

This rearrangement joins TRBV2 to TRBJ2-7; D not resolved. CDR1 and CDR2 from the germline V gene are SNHLY and FYNNEI. The CDR3 is 14 amino acids. Trimming took 1 base from V and 3 from J, leaving 10 bases between them. The CDR3 here is CASSEVATNYEQYF. The CDR3, as DNA: TGTGCCAGCAGTGAAGTCGCCACAAACTACGAGCAGTACTTC.

The rearrangement links TRBV7-9 to TRBJ2-1; 7 bases fit TRBD2. The CDR3 covers 16 residues. The V and J ends lost 4 bases and 2 bases, in that order; junction bases with no gene match: 8. Germline V lookup: CDR1 SEHNR, CDR2 FQNEAQ (reference sequence). The CDR3 is CASSSRDGGAYNEQFF. Written as DNA, the CDR3 is TGTGCCAGCAGCTCCCGGGATGGGGGGGCCTACAATGAGCAGTTCTTC.

Here the CDR3 DNA reads TGTGCCAGCAGTTTAGAACCCCCAGGGTTGGCTTTCTTT. This encodes CASSLEPPGLAFF. The chain links TRBV12-3 or TRBV12-4 to TRBJ1-1, with D perhaps TRBD1 (5 bases). Trimming stripped 1 base from V and 11 bases from J, with 14 bases between. CDR3 length equals 13 residues.

This clone was picked up a small number of times. V usage is TRBV4-2 and J usage is TRBJ2-1, with 7 nucleotides matching TRBD2. The V segment lost 3 bases and the J segment 7 bases; nucleotides outside the gene matches: 3. The germline V gene encodes CDR1 LGHNA and CDR2 YNFKEQ. CDR3 length: 13 residues. Here the CDR3 DNA reads TGTGCCAGCAGCCAGGGGGGGAGAAATGAGCAGTTCTTC. Translated: CASSQGGRNEQFF.

The chain uses TRBV7-3 and TRBJ1-1, with a weak D call TRBD1 (5 bases). The CDR3 runs 15 residues. Trimming pared 2 bases from V and 1 base from J, leaving 11 bases between. Germline CDR1 reads SGHTA; CDR2 reads FQGTGA. The CDR3 nucleotides are TGTGCCAGCAGCTTATCTGGGGCCCCGAACACTGAAGCTTTCTTT. Its protein product is CASSLSGAPNTEAFF.

The chain couples TRBV19 to TRBJ1-1; tentative D call: TRBD1 (5 bases). Trimming took off 8 bases at V and 3 bases at J, with 25 bases between the two ends. Germline loops: CDR1 LNHDA, CDR2 SQIVND (reference sequence). This CDR3 region has 17 residues. The chain's CDR3 is CASRKGTGGEWDTEAFF. The CDR3 DNA is TGTGCCAGTCGAAAGGGAACAGGAGGGGAATGGGACACTGAAGCTTTCTTT.

The gene calls are TRBV19 and TRBJ1-5, with a possible D match to TRBD1 (6 bases). There are 13 residues in the CDR3. Germline loops: CDR1 LNHDA, CDR2 SQIVND (reference sequence). The V and J ends lost 4 bases and 6 bases respectively, with 10 bases between them. Here the CDR3 DNA reads TGTGCCAGTAGTAGTACAGGGATTCAGCCCCAGCATTTT. Protein: CASSSTGIQPQHF.

V usage is TRBV5-6 and J usage is TRBJ1-2; unclear D gene. Germline assignment: CDR1 SGHDT and CDR2 YYEEEE. The CDR3 length is 14 residues. The V end was cut by 2 bases, the J end by 0 bases, with 8 bases between. CDR3 sequence reads: CASSFQISNYGYTF. CDR3 sequence (DNA): TGTGCCAGCAGCTTCCAGATTTCTAACTATGGCTACACCTTC.

The J gene is TRBJ1-4, the V gene TRBV7-2, with 7 bases identical to TRBD1. The CDR3 has 14 amino acids. The germline gives CDR1 SGHTA, CDR2 FQGNSA. The V segment lost 5 bases and the J segment 4 bases; nucleotides outside the gene matches: 4. This CDR3 reads CASSPGQINEKLFF. The CDR3 nucleotides are TGTGCCAGCAGCCCGGGACAGATTAATGAAAAACTGTTTTTT.

This chain connects TRBV7-9 to TRBJ2-2, with 9 bases identical to TRBD1. The V and J ends lost 5 bases and 5 bases, in that order; junction bases with no gene match: 9. Germline loops: CDR1 SEHNR, CDR2 FQNEAQ (reference sequence). The CDR3 is 16 amino acids. The CDR3 loop is CASSPDRGMGTGELFF. CDR3 in DNA: TGTGCCAGCAGCCCCGACAGGGGGATGGGAACCGGGGAGCTGTTTTTT.

This clone was observed a single time. V usage is TRBV3-1 (or the pseudogene TRBV3-2) and J usage is TRBJ2-7; 7 bases align to TRBD2. The CDR3 covers 13 residues. V shed 1 base and J 4 bases; nucleotides not matched to a gene: 1. Per germline, CDR1 LGHDT and CDR2 YNNKEL (reference sequence). The CDR3 is CASSQAGGYEQYF. DNA for the CDR3: TGTGCCAGCAGCCAAGCCGGGGGGTACGAGCAGTACTTC.

This chain joins TRBV7-8 and TRBJ2-3, with 12 nucleotides matching TRBD2. The V and J ends lost 4 bases and 6 bases, in that order; junction bases with no gene match: 5. The CDR3 is 15 amino acids. Germline CDR1 and CDR2: SGHVS and FQNEAQ. CDR3 protein: CASSYGLAGFDTQYF. The CDR3 nucleotides are TGTGCCAGCAGCTACGGACTAGCGGGGTTCGATACGCAGTATTTT.

This clone was picked up one time. This rearrangement joins TRBV27 to TRBJ1-6; TRBD1 matches at 7 bases. Trimming removed 7 bases from V and 4 bases from J; junction bases left unmatched: 4. There are 14 residues in the CDR3. CDR1 is MNHEY, CDR2 SMNVEV, per germline (reference sequence). The CDR3 sequence: CASTRDRYNSPLHF. CDR3 nucleotide sequence: TGTGCCAGCACCCGGGACAGATATAATTCACCCCTCCACTTT.

The rearrangement links TRBV28 to TRBJ2-1, with 12 nucleotides matching TRBD2. The CDR3 runs 15 residues. Germline loops: CDR1 MDHEN, CDR2 SYDVKM. The V and J ends lost 5 bases and 10 bases, in that order; junction bases with no gene match: 9. The CDR3 region is CASSPPGLAGWEQFF. CDR3 coding DNA: TGTGCCAGCAGTCCCCCCGGACTAGCGGGGTGGGAGCAGTTCTTC.

The J gene is TRBJ1-2, the V gene TRBV18; tentatively, D is TRBD1 (6 bases). The V and J ends lost 8 bases and 0 bases respectively, with 10 bases between them. Germline V CDR1 and CDR2: KGHSH, LQKENI. The CDR3 length is 13 residues. The CDR3 DNA follows: TGTGCCAGCAAGCAGGGGTCTAACTATGGCTACACCTTC. Translated, it gives CASKQGSNYGYTF.

V is TRBV7-8 and J is TRBJ1-1, with D tentatively TRBD1 (6 bases). CDR1 SGHVS and CDR2 FQNEAQ come from the germline V gene. This CDR3 is built from 15 residues. The V end was cut by 5 bases, the J end by 2 bases, with 15 bases between. The CDR3 bases are TGTGCCAGCAGCCCTTGGACAGAGTTAAACACTGAAGCTTTCTTT. It encodes CASSPWTELNTEAFF. Looking up the rest from reference TRBV7-8 and TRBJ1-1 gives the full variable domain: GAGVSQSPRYKVAKRGQDVALRCDPISGHVSLFWYQQALGQGPEFLTYFQNEAQLDKSGLPSDRFFAERPEGSVSTLKIQRTQQEDSAVYLCASSPWTELNTEAFFGQGTRLTVV.

Remarks on this clone: In the same sample, other DNA sequences code for this CDR3. The chain carries TRBV5-1 and TRBJ1-1; TRBD1 agrees at 8 bases. CDR3 length equals 14 residues. The junction had 2 bases not matched to a gene; V was cut back by 3 bases and J by 1 base. CDR1 and CDR2 from the germline V gene are SGHRS and YFSETQ. In DNA form, the CDR3 reads TGCGCCAGCAGCTCAGGGACAGGGAACACTGAAGCTTTCTTT. Its translation: CASSSGTGNTEAFF. Drawing the rest from reference TRBV5-1 and TRBJ1-1, the complete variable domain is KAGVTQTPRYLIKTRGQQVTLSCSPISGHRSVSWYQQTPGQGLQFLFEYFSETQRNKGNFPGRFSGRQFSNSRSEMNVSTLELGDSALYLCASSSGTGNTEAFFGQGTRLTVV.

The rearrangement links TRBV4-3 to TRBJ2-1, with 8 bases fitting TRBD1. The germline V gene has CDR1 LGHNA and CDR2 YSLEER. This CDR3 has 17 amino acids. After removal of 1 base from V and 7 bases from J, the junction contained 12 bases not matched to a gene. The DNA for the CDR3 is TGCGCCAGCAGCCAAGTTCTGGGACAGGATCGTGGAAATGAGCAGTTCTTC. Its translation: CASSQVLGQDRGNEQFF.

This rearrangement joins TRBV5-5 to TRBJ2-7, with 11 nucleotides matching TRBD1. The CDR3 is 14 amino acids. The germline CDR1 and CDR2 sequences are SGHKS and YYEKEE (reference sequence). V was clipped by 0 bases and J by 7 bases; unmatched bases: 3. CDR3 residues: CASSLGTGGFEQYF. As DNA, the CDR3 is TGTGCCAGCAGCTTGGGGACAGGGGGCTTTGAGCAGTACTTC.

Remarks on this clone: The sample contains more than one DNA sequence encoding this CDR3. The rearrangement links TRBV5-1 to TRBJ2-5; 10 bases fit TRBD2. Trimming removed 4 bases from V and 1 base from J; junction bases left unmatched: 4. Germline CDR1 and CDR2: SGHRS and YFSETQ. The CDR3 contains 15 residues. The CDR3 DNA follows: TGCGCCAGCAGCCCTAGCGGGGGTTCCCAAGAGACCCAGTACTTC. It specifies CASSPSGGSQETQYF.

V and J are TRBV7-8 and TRBJ1-6; D is uncertain. Germline CDR1 and CDR2: SGHVS and FQNEAQ. This CDR3 is 18 amino acids long. Trimming cost V 3 bases and J 0 bases, with 15 bases left between them. CDR3 bases: TGTGCCAGCAGCTTGGTCCAGTCACAAAGCTCCTATAATTCACCCCTCCACTTT. It yields the protein CASSLVQSQSSYNSPLHF.

This chain connects TRBV10-3 to TRBJ2-2, with D tentatively TRBD1 (6 bases). Germline V gene sequence: CDR1 ENHRY, CDR2 SYGVKD. The V gene lost 6 bases and the J gene lost 3 bases, with 11 bases spanning the gap. This CDR3 is 14 amino acids long. CDR3 coding DNA: TGTGCCATCAGCCCCAGGACAGACACCGGGGAGCTGTTTTTT. This codes for CAISPRTDTGELFF.